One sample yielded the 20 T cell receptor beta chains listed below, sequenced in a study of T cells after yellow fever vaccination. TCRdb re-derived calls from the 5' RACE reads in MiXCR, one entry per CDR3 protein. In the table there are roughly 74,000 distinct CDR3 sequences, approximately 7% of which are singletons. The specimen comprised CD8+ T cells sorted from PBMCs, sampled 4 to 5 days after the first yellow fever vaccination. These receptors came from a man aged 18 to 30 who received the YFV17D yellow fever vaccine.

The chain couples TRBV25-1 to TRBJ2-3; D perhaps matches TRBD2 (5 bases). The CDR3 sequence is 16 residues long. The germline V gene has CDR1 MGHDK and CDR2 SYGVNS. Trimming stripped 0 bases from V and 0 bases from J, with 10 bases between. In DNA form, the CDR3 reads TGTGCCAGCAGTGAATACGGCGGGCGAAGCACAGATACGCAGTATTTT. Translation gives CASSEYGGRSTDTQYF.

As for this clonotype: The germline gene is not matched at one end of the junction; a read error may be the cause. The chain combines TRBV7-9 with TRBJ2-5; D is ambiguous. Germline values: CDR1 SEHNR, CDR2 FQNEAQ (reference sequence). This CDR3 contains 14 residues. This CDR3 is CASTPQSRGEAQYF. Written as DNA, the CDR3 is TGTGCCAGCACCCCCCAGTCGCGCGGAGAGGCCCAGTACTTC.

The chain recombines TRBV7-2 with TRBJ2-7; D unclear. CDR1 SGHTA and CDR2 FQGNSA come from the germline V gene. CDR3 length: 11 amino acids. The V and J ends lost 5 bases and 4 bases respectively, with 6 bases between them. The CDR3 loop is CASSGRYEQYF. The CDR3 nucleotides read TGTGCCAGCAGCGGAAGGTACGAGCAGTACTTC.

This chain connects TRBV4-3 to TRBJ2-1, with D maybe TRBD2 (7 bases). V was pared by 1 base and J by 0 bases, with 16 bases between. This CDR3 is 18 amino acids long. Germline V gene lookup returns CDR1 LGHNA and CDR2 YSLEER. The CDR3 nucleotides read TGCGCCAGCAGCCAAGGTCAGAACAGGGAGGGCTCCTACAATGAGCAGTTCTTC. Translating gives CASSQGQNREGSYNEQFF.

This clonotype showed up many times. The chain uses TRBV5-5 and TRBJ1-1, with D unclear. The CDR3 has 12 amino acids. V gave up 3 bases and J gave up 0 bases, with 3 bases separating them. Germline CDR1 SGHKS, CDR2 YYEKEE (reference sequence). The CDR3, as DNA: TGTGCCAGCAGCTCCATGAACACTGAAGCTTTCTTT. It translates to CASSSMNTEAFF.

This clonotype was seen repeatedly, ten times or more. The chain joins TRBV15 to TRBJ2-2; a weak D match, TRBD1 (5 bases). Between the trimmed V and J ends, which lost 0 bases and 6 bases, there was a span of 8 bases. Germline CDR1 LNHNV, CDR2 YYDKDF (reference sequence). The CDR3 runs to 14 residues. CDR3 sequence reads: CATSRDRVAGELFF. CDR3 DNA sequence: TGTGCCACCAGCAGAGACAGGGTGGCCGGGGAGCTGTTTTTT.

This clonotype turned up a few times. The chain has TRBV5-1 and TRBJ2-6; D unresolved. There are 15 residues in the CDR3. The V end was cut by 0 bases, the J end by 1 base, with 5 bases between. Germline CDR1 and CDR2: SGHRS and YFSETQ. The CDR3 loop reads CASSLGESGANVLTF. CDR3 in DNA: TGCGCCAGCAGCTTGGGGGAATCTGGGGCCAACGTCCTGACTTTC.

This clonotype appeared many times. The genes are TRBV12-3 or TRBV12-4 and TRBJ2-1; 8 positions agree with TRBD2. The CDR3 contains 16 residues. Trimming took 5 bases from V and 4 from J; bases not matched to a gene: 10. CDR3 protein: CASSGWGVAGYNEQFF. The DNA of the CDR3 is TGTGCCAGCAGTGGCTGGGGGGTAGCGGGGTACAATGAGCAGTTCTTC.

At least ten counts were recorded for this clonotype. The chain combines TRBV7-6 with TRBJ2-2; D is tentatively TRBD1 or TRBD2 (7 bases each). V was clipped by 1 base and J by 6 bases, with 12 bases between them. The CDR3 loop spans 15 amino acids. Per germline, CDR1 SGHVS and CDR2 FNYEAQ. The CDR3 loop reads CASSLVAGGAGELFF. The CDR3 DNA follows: TGTGCCAGCAGCTTAGTAGCAGGGGGGGCCGGGGAGCTGTTTTTT.

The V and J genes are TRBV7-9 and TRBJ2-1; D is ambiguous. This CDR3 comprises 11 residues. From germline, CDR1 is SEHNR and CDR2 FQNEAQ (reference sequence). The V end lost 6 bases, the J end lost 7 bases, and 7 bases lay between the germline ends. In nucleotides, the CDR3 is TGTGCCAGCAGTTGGGTTAATGAGCAGTTCTTC. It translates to CASSWVNEQFF.

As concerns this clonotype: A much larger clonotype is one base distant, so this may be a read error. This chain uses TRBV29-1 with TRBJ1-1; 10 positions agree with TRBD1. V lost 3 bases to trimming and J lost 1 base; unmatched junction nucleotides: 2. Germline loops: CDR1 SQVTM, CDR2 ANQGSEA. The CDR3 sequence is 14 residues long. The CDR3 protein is CSVDRTGGNTEAFF. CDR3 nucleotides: TGCAGCGTTGACCGGACAGGGGGGAACACTGAAGCTTTCTTT.

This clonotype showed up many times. CDR3 DNA: TGTGCCAGTAGTATAGGACGGAACACAGATACGCAGTATTTT. It yields the protein CASSIGRNTDTQYF. The rearrangement uses TRBV19 and TRBJ2-3, with no clear D. Trimming took 1 base from V and 2 from J, leaving 7 bases between them. Germline V gene data show CDR1 as LNHDA and CDR2 as SQIVND (reference sequence). The CDR3 spans 14 residues.

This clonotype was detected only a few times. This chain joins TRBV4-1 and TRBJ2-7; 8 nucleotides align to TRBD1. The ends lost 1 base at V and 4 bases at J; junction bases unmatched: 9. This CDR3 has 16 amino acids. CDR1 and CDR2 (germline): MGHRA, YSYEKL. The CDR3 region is CASSQGIRDRLYEQYF. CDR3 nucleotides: TGCGCCAGCAGCCAAGGGATCCGGGACAGGCTATACGAGCAGTACTTC.

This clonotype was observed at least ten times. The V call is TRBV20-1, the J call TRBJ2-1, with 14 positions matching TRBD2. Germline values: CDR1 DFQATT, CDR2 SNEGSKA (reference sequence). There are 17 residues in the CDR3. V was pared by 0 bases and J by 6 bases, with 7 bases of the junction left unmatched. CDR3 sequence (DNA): TGCAGTGCTAGAGATAGGGGACTAGCGGGGGCCCCCAATGAGCAGTTCTTC. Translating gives CSARDRGLAGAPNEQFF.

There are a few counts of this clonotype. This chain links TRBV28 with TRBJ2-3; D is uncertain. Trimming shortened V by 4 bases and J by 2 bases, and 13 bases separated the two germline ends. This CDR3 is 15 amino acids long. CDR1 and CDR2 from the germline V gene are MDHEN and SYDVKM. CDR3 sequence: CASSWESIFTDTQYF. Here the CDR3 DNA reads TGTGCCAGCAGTTGGGAAAGCATCTTCACAGATACGCAGTATTTT.

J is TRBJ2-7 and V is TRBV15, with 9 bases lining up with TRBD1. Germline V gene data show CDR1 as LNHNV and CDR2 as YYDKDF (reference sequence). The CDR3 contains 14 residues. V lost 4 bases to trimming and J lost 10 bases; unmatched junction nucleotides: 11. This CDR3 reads CATSISRDRVVQYV. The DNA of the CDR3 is TGTGCCACCAGCATAAGCCGGGACAGGGTCGTACAGTACGTC.

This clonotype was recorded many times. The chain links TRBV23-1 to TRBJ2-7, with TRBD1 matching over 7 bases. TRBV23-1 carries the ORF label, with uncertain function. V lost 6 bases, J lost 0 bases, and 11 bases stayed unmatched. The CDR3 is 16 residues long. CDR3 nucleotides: TGCGCCAGCAGACCGGGACAGCAAATGAGCTCCTACGAGCAGTACGTC. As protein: CASRPGQQMSSYEQYV.

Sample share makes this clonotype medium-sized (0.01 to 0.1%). CDR3 sequence: CASSVGLAGNNEQFF. CDR3 sequence (DNA): TGTGCCAGCAGCGTTGGACTAGCGGGTAACAATGAGCAGTTCTTC. The gene calls are TRBV7-3 and TRBJ2-1, with 11 bases aligning to TRBD2. The germline gives CDR1 SGHTA, CDR2 FQGTGA. The CDR3 is made up of 15 amino acids. The V segment lost 5 bases and the J segment 5 bases; nucleotides outside the gene matches: 5.

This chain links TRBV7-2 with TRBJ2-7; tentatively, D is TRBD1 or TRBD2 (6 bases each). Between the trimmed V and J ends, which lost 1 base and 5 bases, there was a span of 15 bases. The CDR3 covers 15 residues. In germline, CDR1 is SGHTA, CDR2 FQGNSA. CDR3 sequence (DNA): TGTGCCAGCAGCTTAGTTACAGGGAGGAAGGACGAGCAGTACTTC. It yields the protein CASSLVTGRKDEQYF.

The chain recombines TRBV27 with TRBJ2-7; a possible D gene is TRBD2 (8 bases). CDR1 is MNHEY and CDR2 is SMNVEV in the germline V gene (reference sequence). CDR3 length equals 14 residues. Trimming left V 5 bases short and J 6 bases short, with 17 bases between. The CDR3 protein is CASSPGGAGGEQYF. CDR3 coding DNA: TGTGCCAGCAGTCCCGGGGGGGCAGGGGGCGAGCAGTACTTC.